This T cell receptor (beta chain) derives from a study of regulatory T cells in long-lasting Graves disease. Study observations and caveats: New patients shared some 970 public clonotypes, fewer than the roughly 2,600 shared by persistent patients. Investigators studied peripheral blood only, not thyroid tissue. Favored usage of TRBV28, TRBJ1-2 and TRBJ2-5 was recorded in persistent disease.

Time point described: persistent/refractory GD, antithyroid drugs over 5 years with positive TRAb. With RNA extracted from PBMCs as input, the TCR library was made. Assembly of TCR beta libraries relied on iRepertoire HTBI primers together with Arm-PCR of CDR3 regions. MiXCR, applied by TCRdb to the multiplex PCR reads, yields one record per CDR3 protein. The repertoire holds under 450,000 distinct CDR3 sequences, with around 24% as singletons. The CDR3 is 13 residues long. CDR1 and CDR2 (germline): SNHLY, FYNNEI. V was pared by 8 bases and J by 3 bases, with 5 bases of the junction left unmatched. In its sample, this clonotype was seen many times. The antigen remains unidentified.

Sequences were derived from peripheral blood mononuclear cells (PBMCs), sampled when the disease was refractory, from a patient treated with antithyroid drugs. The receptor's source is a female donor with Graves disease. The rearrangement links TRBV2 to TRBJ2-7, with 9 bases matching TRBD2. CDR3 region: CASGGAGGYEQYF. CDR3 DNA sequence: TGTGCCAGCGGCGGAGCGGGAGGCTACGAGCAGTACTTC.